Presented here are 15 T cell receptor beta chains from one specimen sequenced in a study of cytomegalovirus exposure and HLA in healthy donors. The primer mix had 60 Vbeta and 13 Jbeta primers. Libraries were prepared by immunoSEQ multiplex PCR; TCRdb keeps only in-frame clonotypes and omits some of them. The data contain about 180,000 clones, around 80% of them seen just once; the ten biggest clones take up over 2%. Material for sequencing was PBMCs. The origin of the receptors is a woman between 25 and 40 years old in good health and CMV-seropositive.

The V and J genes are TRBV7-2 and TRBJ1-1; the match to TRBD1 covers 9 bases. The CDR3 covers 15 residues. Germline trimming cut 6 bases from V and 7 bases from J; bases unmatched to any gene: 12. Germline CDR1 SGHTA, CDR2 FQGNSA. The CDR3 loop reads CASSSKPQGAGEAFF. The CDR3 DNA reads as TGTGCCAGCAGTTCGAAACCACAGGGGGCCGGTGAAGCTTTCTTT.

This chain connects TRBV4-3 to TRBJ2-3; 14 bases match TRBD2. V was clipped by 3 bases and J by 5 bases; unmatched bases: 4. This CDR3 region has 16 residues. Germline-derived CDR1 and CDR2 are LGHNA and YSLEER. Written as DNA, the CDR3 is TGCGCCAGCAGCCAGGGGGGGACTAGCGGGGGAGATACGCAGTATTTT. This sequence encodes CASSQGGTSGGDTQYF.

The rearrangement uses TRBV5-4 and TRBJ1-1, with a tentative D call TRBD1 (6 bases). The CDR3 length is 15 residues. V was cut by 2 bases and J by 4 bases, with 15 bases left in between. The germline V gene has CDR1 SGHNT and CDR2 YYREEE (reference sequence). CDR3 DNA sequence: TGTGCCAGCAGCTTTCGAGGAGGGGGGGGCACTGAAGCTTTCTTT. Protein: CASSFRGGGGTEAFF.

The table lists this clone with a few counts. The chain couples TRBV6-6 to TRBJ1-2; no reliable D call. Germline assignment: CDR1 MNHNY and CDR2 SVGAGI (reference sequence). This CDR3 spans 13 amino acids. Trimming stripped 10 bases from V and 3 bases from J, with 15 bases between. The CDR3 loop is CATSLNGYYGYTF. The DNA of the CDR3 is TGTGCCACCTCCTTAAATGGCTACTATGGCTACACCTTC.

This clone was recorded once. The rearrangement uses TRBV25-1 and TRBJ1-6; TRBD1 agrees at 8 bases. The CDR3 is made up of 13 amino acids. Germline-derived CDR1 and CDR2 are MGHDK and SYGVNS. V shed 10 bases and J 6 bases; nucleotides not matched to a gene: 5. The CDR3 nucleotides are TGTGCCACCTCGGGACAGGCTAATTCACCCCTCCACTTT. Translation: CATSGQANSPLHF.

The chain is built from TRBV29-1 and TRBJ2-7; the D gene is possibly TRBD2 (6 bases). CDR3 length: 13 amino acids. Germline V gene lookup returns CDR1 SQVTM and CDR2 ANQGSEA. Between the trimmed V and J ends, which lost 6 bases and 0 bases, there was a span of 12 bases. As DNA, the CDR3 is TGCAGCGTGGAGGGGCTAAGCTCCTACGAGCAGTACTTC. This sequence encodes CSVEGLSSYEQYF.

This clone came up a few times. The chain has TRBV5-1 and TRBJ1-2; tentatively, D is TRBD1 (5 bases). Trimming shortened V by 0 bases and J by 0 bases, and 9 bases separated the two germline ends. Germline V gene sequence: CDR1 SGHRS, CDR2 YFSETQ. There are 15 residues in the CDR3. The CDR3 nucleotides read TGCGCCAGCAGCTTGGTAGGGGCAGCTAACTATGGCTACACCTTC. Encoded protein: CASSLVGAANYGYTF. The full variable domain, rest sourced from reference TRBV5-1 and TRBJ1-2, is KAGVTQTPRYLIKTRGQQVTLSCSPISGHRSVSWYQQTPGQGLQFLFEYFSETQRNKGNFPGRFSGRQFSNSRSEMNVSTLELGDSALYLCASSLVGAANYGYTFGSGTRLTVV.

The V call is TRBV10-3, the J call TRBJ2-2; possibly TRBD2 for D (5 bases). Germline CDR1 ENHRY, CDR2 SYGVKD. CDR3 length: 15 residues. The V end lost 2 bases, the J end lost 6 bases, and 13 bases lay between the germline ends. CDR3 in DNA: TGTGCCATCAGTGAGCTTAGCGAGTCCGCCGGGGAGCTGTTTTTT. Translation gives CAISELSESAGELFF.

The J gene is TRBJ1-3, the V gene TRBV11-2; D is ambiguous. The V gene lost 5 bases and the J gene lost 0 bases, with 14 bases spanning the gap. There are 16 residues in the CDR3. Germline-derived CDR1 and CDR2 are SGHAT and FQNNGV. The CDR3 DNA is TGTGCCAGCAGCAAAAGGACGGGAGTCTCTGGAAACACCATATATTTT. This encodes CASSKRTGVSGNTIYF. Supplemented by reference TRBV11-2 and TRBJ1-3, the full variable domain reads EAGVAQSPRYKIIEKRQSVAFWCNPISGHATLYWYQQILGQGPKLLIQFQNNGVVDDSQLPKDRFSAERLKGVDSTLKIQPAKLEDSAVYLCASSKRTGVSGNTIYFGEGSWLTVV.

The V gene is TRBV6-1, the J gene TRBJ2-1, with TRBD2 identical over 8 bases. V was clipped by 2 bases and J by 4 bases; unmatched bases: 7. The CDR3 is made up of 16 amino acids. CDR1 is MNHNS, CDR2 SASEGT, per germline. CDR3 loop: CASSEFLAGSYNEQFF. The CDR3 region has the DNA TGTGCCAGCAGTGAATTCCTAGCGGGCTCATACAATGAGCAGTTCTTC.

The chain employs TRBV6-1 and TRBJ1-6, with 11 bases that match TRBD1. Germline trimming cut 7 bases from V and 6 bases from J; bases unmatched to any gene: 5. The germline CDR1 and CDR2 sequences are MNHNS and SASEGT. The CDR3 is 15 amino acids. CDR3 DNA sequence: TGTGCCAGCATCGTCGGACAGGGGGCTAATTCACCCCTCCACTTT. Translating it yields CASIVGQGANSPLHF.

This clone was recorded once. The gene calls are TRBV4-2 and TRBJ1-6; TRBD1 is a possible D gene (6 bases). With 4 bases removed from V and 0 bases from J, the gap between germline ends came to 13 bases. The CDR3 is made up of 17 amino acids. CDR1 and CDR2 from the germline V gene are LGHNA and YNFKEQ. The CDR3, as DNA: TGTGCCAGCAGCCTCAGACAGGTGTTCTCCTATAATTCACCCCTCCACTTT. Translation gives CASSLRQVFSYNSPLHF.

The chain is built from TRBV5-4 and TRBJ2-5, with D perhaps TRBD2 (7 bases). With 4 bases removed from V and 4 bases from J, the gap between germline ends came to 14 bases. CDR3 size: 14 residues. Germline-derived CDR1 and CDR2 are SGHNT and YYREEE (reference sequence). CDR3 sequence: CASSLAGAGETQYF. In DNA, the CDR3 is TGTGCCAGCAGCCTCGCGGGGGCCGGAGAGACCCAGTACTTC.

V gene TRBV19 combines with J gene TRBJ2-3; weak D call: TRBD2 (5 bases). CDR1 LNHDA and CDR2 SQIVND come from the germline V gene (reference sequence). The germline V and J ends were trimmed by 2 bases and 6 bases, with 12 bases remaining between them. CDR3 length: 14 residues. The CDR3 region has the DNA TGTGCCAGTAGTATAAGGTCCCAGCGGGATACGCAGTATTTT. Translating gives CASSIRSQRDTQYF.

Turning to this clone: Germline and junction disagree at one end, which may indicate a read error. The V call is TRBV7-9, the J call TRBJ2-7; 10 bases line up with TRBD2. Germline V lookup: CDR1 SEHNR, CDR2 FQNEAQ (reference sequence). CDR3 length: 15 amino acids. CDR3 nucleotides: TGTTCCAGCAGCTTAGAAATTAGCGGGGGGTACGAGCAGTACTTC. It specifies CSSSLEISGGYEQYF.